The 27 T cell receptor beta chains reported below all come from one sample, sequenced in a study of T-cell memory formation after mild COVID-19. TCRdb reprocessed the 5' RACE reads via MiXCR and lists one record per CDR3 protein. The sample yields about 470,000 distinct CDR3 sequences, 20% to 25% seen once. Sequences were obtained from PBMCs or a T cell subset sorted from them (not recorded which). The receptor set was obtained from an adult woman who had mild COVID-19 (a few samples of this study predate the infection). Cell type and time point are not known.

The rearrangement links TRBV19 to TRBJ1-6; D is possibly TRBD1 (5 bases). Germline V gene lookup returns CDR1 LNHDA and CDR2 SQIVND (reference sequence). CDR3 length: 18 amino acids. Trimming stripped 7 bases from V and 3 bases from J, with 22 bases between. The CDR3 here is CASTTPGGRGDYNSPLHF. In DNA form, the CDR3 reads TGTGCCAGTACCACCCCCGGGGGACGGGGAGACTATAATTCACCCCTCCACTTT. Full variable domain (outside the CDR3, taken from reference TRBV19 and TRBJ1-6): DGGITQSPKYLFRKEGQNVTLSCEQNLNHDAMYWYRQDPGQGLRLIYYSQIVNDFQKGDIAEGYSVSREKKESFPLTVTSAQKNPTAFYLCASTTPGGRGDYNSPLHFGNGTRLTVT.

This clonotype was seen more than once but under ten times. This CDR3 is CASSQDRSGGYNEQFF. Written as DNA, the CDR3 is TGCGCCAGCAGCCAAGATCGCAGCGGGGGCTACAATGAGCAGTTCTTC. The chain is built from TRBV4-1 and TRBJ2-1; 8 bases line up with TRBD2. Germline assignment: CDR1 MGHRA and CDR2 YSYEKL. The CDR3 spans 16 residues. The ends lost 0 bases at V and 3 bases at J; junction bases unmatched: 4.

Ten or more counts support this clonotype. V gene TRBV15 combines with J gene TRBJ1-4; D is possibly TRBD1 (5 bases). Germline CDR1 is LNHNV and CDR2 is YYDKDF (reference sequence). The CDR3 has 17 residues. The V gene lost 0 bases and the J gene lost 12 bases, with 23 bases spanning the gap. The CDR3 sequence: CATSRDPGTAAMGELFF. DNA of the CDR3: TGTGCCACCAGCAGAGATCCCGGGACGGCGGCTATGGGAGAACTGTTTTTT.

The chain has TRBV15 and TRBJ1-4; D gene ambiguous. Trimming removed 6 bases at V and 3 bases at J, with 5 bases between. This CDR3 is built from 12 residues. Germline V gives CDR1 LNHNV, CDR2 YYDKDF (reference sequence). CDR3 protein: CATRFANEKLFF. CDR3 nucleotide sequence: TGTGCCACCAGGTTCGCTAATGAAAAACTGTTTTTT. The full variable domain, in which reference TRBV15 and TRBJ1-4 provide the parts outside the CDR3, is DAMVIQNPRYQVTQFGKPVTLSCSQTLNHNVMYWYQQKSSQAPKLLFHYYDKDFNNEADTPDNFQSRRPNTSFCFLDIRSPGLGDTAMYLCATRFANEKLFFGSGTQLSVL.

A single count supports this clonotype. The chain carries TRBV2 and TRBJ2-7; D might be TRBD1 (6 bases). Germline V gives CDR1 SNHLY, CDR2 FYNNEI. This CDR3 comprises 14 residues. The V gene lost 4 bases and the J gene lost 3 bases, with 13 bases spanning the gap. The CDR3 coding sequence is TGTGCCAGCAGTGGGACAGATGTTGACTACGAGCAGTACTTC. Its translation: CASSGTDVDYEQYF.

This clonotype was observed at least ten times. This chain joins TRBV5-1 and TRBJ1-6; 7 nucleotides line up with TRBD1. Germline CDR1 reads SGHRS; CDR2 reads YFSETQ. The CDR3 extends over 15 amino acids. The ends lost 8 bases at V and 6 bases at J; junction bases unmatched: 11. CDR3 amino acids: CARISRDSFNSPLHF. Written as DNA, the CDR3 is TGCGCCAGAATATCCCGGGACAGTTTTAATTCACCCCTCCACTTT.

The gene calls are TRBV12-2 and TRBJ1-1; no check of the table's D call, TRBD1, against the DNA was made. TRBV12-2 is recorded as a pseudogene. The CDR3 totals 15 residues. CDR3 sequence: CASRLDVTGDTEAFF. CDR3 nucleotides: TGTGCAAGTCGCTTAGACGTGACAGGGGACACTGAAGCTTTCTTT.

This clonotype was counted a few times. The chain employs TRBV6-1 and TRBJ2-3, with 8 bases that match TRBD2. The ends lost 6 bases at V and 2 bases at J; junction bases unmatched: 4. The CDR3 consists of 14 residues. Germline CDR1 and CDR2: MNHNS and SASEGT. The CDR3 reads CASSPLAATDTQYF. As DNA, the CDR3 is TGTGCCAGCAGCCCACTAGCGGCCACAGATACGCAGTATTTT.

The chain employs TRBV7-6 and TRBJ2-7; 7 positions match TRBD1. Germline values: CDR1 SGHVS, CDR2 FNYEAQ. The CDR3 contains 18 residues. Germline trimming cut 1 base from V and 2 bases from J; bases unmatched to any gene: 14. The CDR3 nucleotides are TGTGCCAGCAGCTTAGGCCACCCCCCCGGACAGGCAGCCTACGAGCAGTACTTC. It translates to CASSLGHPPGQAAYEQYF.

The gene calls are TRBV7-8 and TRBJ2-7; tentative D call: TRBD1 (5 bases). The CDR3 loop spans 16 amino acids. Germline lookup yields CDR1 SGHVS and CDR2 FQNEAQ. Between the trimmed V and J ends, which lost 0 bases and 0 bases, there was a span of 12 bases. The CDR3 is CASSLAPWQGSYEQYF. CDR3 coding DNA: TGTGCCAGCAGCTTAGCCCCCTGGCAGGGCTCCTACGAGCAGTACTTC.

A few counts support this clonotype. The rearrangement uses TRBV24-1 and TRBJ2-3, with D possibly matching TRBD2 (5 bases). The germline CDR1 and CDR2 sequences are KGHDR and SFDVKD. There are 13 residues in the CDR3. The V end lost 11 bases, the J end lost 8 bases, and 19 bases lay between the germline ends. The CDR3 reads CASSGFPTGTQYF. The CDR3, as DNA: TGTGCCAGCTCGGGATTTCCGACGGGTACGCAGTATTTT.

The chain combines TRBV18 with TRBJ1-1, with unresolved D. Trimming shortened V by 3 bases and J by 1 base, and 9 bases separated the two germline ends. This CDR3 is 14 amino acids long. Germline V gene sequence: CDR1 KGHSH, CDR2 LQKENI. DNA for the CDR3: TGTGCCAGCTCACCCACAATACGGAACACTGAAGCTTTCTTT. Translated, it gives CASSPTIRNTEAFF.

This clonotype was counted a few times. The rearrangement links TRBV3-1 to TRBJ2-5, with 10 bases fitting TRBD2. Germline V gives CDR1 LGHDT, CDR2 YNNKEL (reference sequence). The CDR3 is made up of 16 amino acids. V lost 4 bases to trimming and J lost 3 bases; unmatched junction nucleotides: 8. The CDR3 DNA reads as TGTGCCAGCAGCCGAGGACTGCTAGCGGGGGAAGAGACCCAGTACTTC. It codes for CASSRGLLAGEETQYF.

The rearrangement links TRBV3-1 to TRBJ2-1, with TRBD1 matching over 7 bases. V lost 5 bases to trimming and J lost 3 bases; unmatched junction nucleotides: 10. Per the germline V gene, CDR1 is LGHDT and CDR2 is YNNKEL (reference sequence). The CDR3 sequence is 16 residues long. The CDR3 nucleotides are TGTGCCAGCAGCTCAAACAGGGGATCTCTCTACAATGAGCAGTTCTTC. Translated, it gives CASSSNRGSLYNEQFF.

The J gene is TRBJ2-1, the V gene TRBV29-1; 8 bases map to TRBD2. Germline-derived CDR1 and CDR2 are SQVTM and ANQGSEA. V trimming: 6 bases; J trimming: 4 bases; junction bases outside the gene matches: 5. The CDR3 runs 13 residues. CDR3 in amino acids: CSVTSGLYNEQFF. CDR3 DNA: TGCAGCGTCACTAGCGGTCTATACAATGAGCAGTTCTTC.

This clonotype has just a few counts. CDR3 in amino acids: CSAHPGGEQYF. CDR3 DNA sequence: TGCAGTGCCCACCCAGGGGGCGAGCAGTACTTC. The rearrangement uses TRBV20-1 and TRBJ2-7; 7 nucleotides match TRBD1. V gave up 6 bases and J gave up 6 bases; unmatched junction bases: 5. Per the germline V gene, CDR1 is DFQATT and CDR2 is SNEGSKA (reference sequence). This CDR3 contains 11 residues.

V is TRBV4-3 and J is TRBJ2-7; tentatively, D is TRBD2 (5 bases). Germline V gives CDR1 LGHNA, CDR2 YSLEER. The CDR3 spans 16 residues. V was shortened by 0 bases and J by 3 bases, with 15 bases between the two germline ends. Here the CDR3 DNA reads TGCGCCAGCAGCCAAGATCTTGGCGAGGCGGGCTACGAGCAGTACTTC. Protein sequence: CASSQDLGEAGYEQYF.

This clonotype was detected many times. The chain joins TRBV24-1 to TRBJ2-7; TRBD1 matches at 10 bases. The CDR3 covers 15 residues. After removal of 3 bases from V and 1 base from J, the junction contained 2 bases not matched to a gene. Germline V gives CDR1 KGHDR, CDR2 SFDVKD. CDR3: CATSDPGQGSYEQYF. The CDR3 region has the DNA TGTGCCACCAGTGATCCGGGACAGGGGTCCTACGAGCAGTACTTC.

The rearrangement joins TRBV29-1 to TRBJ2-5, with TRBD1 matching over 8 bases. The CDR3 contains 12 residues. Germline assignment: CDR1 SQVTM and CDR2 ANQGSEA. Trimming at V came to 2 bases and at J to 5 bases, leaving 1 base not matched to a gene. The CDR3 DNA sequence: TGCAGCGTTGAACAGGGGGCGGAGACCCAGTACTTC. This gives the protein CSVEQGAETQYF.

The chain is built from TRBV7-9 and TRBJ2-2; D remains ambiguous. Germline V gene data show CDR1 as SEHNR and CDR2 as FQNEAQ (reference sequence). The length of the CDR3 is 16 residues. The ends were cut back, 5 bases at V and 3 bases at J, with 16 bases in the middle. The CDR3 spells CASSPLLRSDTGELFF. Here the CDR3 DNA reads TGTGCCAGCAGCCCCCTTTTGAGGTCCGACACCGGGGAGCTGTTTTTT.

This clonotype occurred a few times. The J gene is TRBJ1-1, the V gene TRBV20-1, with 7 nucleotides matching TRBD1. Germline V lookup: CDR1 DFQATT, CDR2 SNEGSKA (reference sequence). The CDR3 consists of 14 residues. The junction had 5 bases not matched to a gene; V was cut back by 2 bases and J by 2 bases. CDR3 amino acids: CSARFGQANTEAFF. The CDR3, as DNA: TGCAGTGCTAGATTTGGACAGGCTAACACTGAAGCTTTCTTT.

This clonotype was counted between two and nine times. The rearrangement joins TRBV5-1 to TRBJ1-4, with 7 nucleotides matching TRBD1. V gave up 4 bases and J gave up 6 bases; unmatched junction bases: 6. The V gene's germline CDR1 is SGHRS and CDR2 YFSETQ. This CDR3 region has 14 residues. In DNA form, the CDR3 reads TGCGCCAGCAGCCCCGGGACAGCGGATGAAAAACTGTTTTTT. It codes for CASSPGTADEKLFF.

Only a few counts were recorded for this clonotype. J is TRBJ2-7 and V is TRBV3-1, with 9 bases fitting TRBD2. With V trimmed by 0 bases and J by 7 bases, 16 bases remained unmatched. Germline V gene sequence: CDR1 LGHDT, CDR2 YNNKEL (reference sequence). There are 18 residues in the CDR3. The CDR3 DNA reads as TGTGCCAGCAGCCAAGATCGGTTTGCGGCGGGGGGGCGTCATGAGCAGTACTTC. This sequence encodes CASSQDRFAAGGRHEQYF.

In its sample, this clonotype was seen a few times. The chain links TRBV18 to TRBJ2-1, with 8 bases matching TRBD2. CDR1 is KGHSH, CDR2 LQKENI, per germline. J was trimmed by 5 bases and V by 0 bases; bases with no gene match: 3. This CDR3 is 15 amino acids long. The CDR3 sequence is CASSPPSGDHNEQFF. In nucleotides, the CDR3 is TGTGCCAGCTCACCACCTAGCGGGGACCACAATGAGCAGTTCTTC.

The table lists this clonotype with a few counts. The chain recombines TRBV12-3 or TRBV12-4 with TRBJ2-3; D is uncertain. The CDR3 is 12 amino acids. V was cut by 4 bases and J by 5 bases, with 7 bases left in between. The CDR3 nucleotides read TGTGCCAGCAGTTCTGCCAGAGATACGCAGTATTTT. Translation: CASSSARDTQYF.

V usage is TRBV6-5 and J usage is TRBJ2-7; D not resolved. The CDR3 covers 10 residues. The V and J ends lost 8 bases and 7 bases respectively, with 9 bases between them. Germline V gene lookup returns CDR1 MNHEY and CDR2 SVGAGI. CDR3 region: CASGFREQYF. The CDR3 DNA sequence: TGTGCCAGCGGTTTTAGGGAGCAGTACTTC.

Only a few counts were recorded for this clonotype. The genes are TRBV29-1 and TRBJ1-2, with D uncertain. The V and J ends lost 4 bases and 10 bases respectively, with 16 bases between them. Germline V lookup: CDR1 SQVTM, CDR2 ANQGSEA. There are 12 residues in the CDR3. Here the CDR3 reads CSVGSSTVFYTF. Written as DNA, the CDR3 is TGCAGCGTTGGCTCGTCGACTGTCTTCTACACCTTC.